This TCR beta chain is from a study of blood T cell repertoires in COVID-19. The method was immunoSEQ multiplex PCR; TCRdb's version includes in-frame clones alone and lacks a portion of them. There are about 180,000 clones in the sample; 80% to 90% occur only once, and 10% to 11% lies in the top ten. Trimming took off 1 base at V and 5 bases at J, with 5 bases between the two ends. This CDR3 contains 12 residues. CDR1 is LGHDT, CDR2 YNNKEL, per germline (reference sequence). The chain joins TRBV3-1 (or the pseudogene TRBV3-2) to TRBJ2-5; no clear D gene. This clonotype was obtained from a human donor with active or convalescent COVID-19. The donor label of this sample is uncertain. The sequencing input was peripheral blood. The CDR3 sequence is CASSQAKETQYF. The CDR3 bases are TGTGCCAGCAGCCAAGCTAAGGAGACCCAGTACTTC.